This TCR beta chain was documented in a study of blood T cells in healthy people across ages. The authors ran a second PCR of about 7 to 12 cycles using a sample-barcoded 5' primer and a J-beta primer mix. A single record per CDR3 protein comes from TCRdb applying MiXCR to the 5' RACE reads. The sample lists fewer than 900,000 distinct CDR3 sequences; around 48% were seen once. Germline CDR1 is KGHSH and CDR2 is LQKENI. V lost 3 bases to trimming and J lost 8 bases, with 11 bases between them. The CDR3 length is 13 residues. V usage is TRBV18 and J usage is TRBJ1-5; TRBD1 is a possible D gene (6 bases). Sequences were obtained from blood. This TCR came from a woman aged 55-75 years in good health. The CDR3 protein is CASSPRGEEPQHF. The DNA of the CDR3 is TGTGCCAGCTCACCCAGGGGAGAGGAGCCCCAGCATTTT.